The clone carrying this T cell receptor (beta chain) has just one count. This sample stems from a study of CD8 T cells in Susac syndrome. Random hexamers were used to reverse transcribe an amount of 0.5 to 1 ug RNA. The CDR3 of TCR beta was amplified by immunoSEQ multiplex PCR across 54 Vbeta and 13 Jbeta. TCRdb re-derived calls from the immunoSEQ multiplex PCR reads in MiXCR, one entry per CDR3 protein. The table shows fewer than 150,000 distinct CDR3 sequences, with about 92% occurring only once. Trimming took off 1 base at V and 2 bases at J, with 8 bases between the two ends. Per the germline V gene, CDR1 is LGHNA and CDR2 is YNFKEQ. CDR3 size: 14 residues.

The chain carries TRBV4-2 and TRBJ2-5; weak D call: TRBD2 (6 bases). Sequenced input: CD4+ T cells from PBMCs. This receptor was taken from a human donor with multiple sclerosis. CDR3 sequence: CASSQAGRQETQYF. In nucleotides, the CDR3 is TGTGCCAGCAGCCAAGCTGGGAGGCAAGAGACCCAGTACTTC.